This T cell receptor beta chain stems from a study of human T cells and chemical hapten exposure. Looking at the study overall: Diagnoses of alopecia areata, totalis or universalis occurred in mostly female patients.

Time point reported: pre-sensitization, week 0. The treatment here: therapeutic diphenylcyclopropenone sensitization with weekly scalp DPC. People who gave samples had alopecia, were 18 to 70 years old, and were suitable for DPC. Individual cDNA molecules received unique molecular identifiers in the library. TCRdb called the RACE reads again in MiXCR, with one record for every CDR3 protein. The table includes 380,000 or so distinct CDR3 sequences, 4.5% to 7% detected once. After removal of 4 bases from V and 1 base from J, the junction contained 6 bases not matched to a gene. The germline V gene has CDR1 KGHDR and CDR2 SFDVKD. The CDR3 is 16 amino acids.

The chain carries TRBV24-1 and TRBJ2-3; 8 positions match TRBD1. The sample here was whole blood, taken in connection with sensitization to the hapten diphenylcyclopropenone (DPC). The TCR comes from a young woman with alopecia areata. Some clones in this sample may be carry-over from other donors' samples. The CDR3 here is CATSETSGGGTDTQYF. CDR3 sequence (DNA): TGTGCCACCAGTGAGACCTCAGGGGGCGGCACAGATACGCAGTATTTT.